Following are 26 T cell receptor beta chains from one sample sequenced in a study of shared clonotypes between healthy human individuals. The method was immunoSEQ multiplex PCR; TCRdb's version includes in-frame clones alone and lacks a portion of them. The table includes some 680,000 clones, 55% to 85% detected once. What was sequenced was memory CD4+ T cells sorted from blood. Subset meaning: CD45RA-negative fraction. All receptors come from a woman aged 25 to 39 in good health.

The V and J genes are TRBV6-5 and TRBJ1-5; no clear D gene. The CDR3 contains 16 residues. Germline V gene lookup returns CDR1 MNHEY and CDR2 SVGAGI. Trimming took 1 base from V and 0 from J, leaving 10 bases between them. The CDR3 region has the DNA TGTGCCAGCAGTTACTACGCAGGCGATAGCAATCAGCCCCAGCATTTT. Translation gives CASSYYAGDSNQPQHF.

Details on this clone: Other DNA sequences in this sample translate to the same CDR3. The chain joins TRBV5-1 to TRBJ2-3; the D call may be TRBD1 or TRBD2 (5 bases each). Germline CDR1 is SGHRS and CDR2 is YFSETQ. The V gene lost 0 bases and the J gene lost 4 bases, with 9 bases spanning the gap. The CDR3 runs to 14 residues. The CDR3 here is CASSLGQGADTQYF. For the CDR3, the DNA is TGCGCCAGCAGCTTGGGGCAGGGAGCAGATACGCAGTATTTT.

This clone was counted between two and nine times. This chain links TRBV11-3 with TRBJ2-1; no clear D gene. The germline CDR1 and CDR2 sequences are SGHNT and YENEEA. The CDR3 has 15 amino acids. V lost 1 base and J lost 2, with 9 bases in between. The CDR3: CASSLGASPYNEQFF. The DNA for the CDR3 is TGTGCCAGCAGCTTAGGGGCGAGCCCCTACAATGAGCAGTTCTTC.

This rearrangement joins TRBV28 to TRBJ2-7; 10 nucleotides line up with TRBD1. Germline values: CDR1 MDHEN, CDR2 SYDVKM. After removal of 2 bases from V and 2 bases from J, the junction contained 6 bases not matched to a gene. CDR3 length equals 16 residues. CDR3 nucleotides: TGTGCCAGCAGTTTACCCGGGACAGGGGCGACCTACGAGCAGTACTTC. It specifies CASSLPGTGATYEQYF.

In DNA, the CDR3 is TGCGCCAGCAGCCTAGACCACAGCGGGGCCCTACGTGAGACCCAGTACTTC. This encodes CASSLDHSGALRETQYF. The chain uses TRBV5-1 and TRBJ2-5; 7 bases match TRBD2. CDR1 is SGHRS and CDR2 is YFSETQ in the germline V gene. The V and J ends lost 4 bases and 5 bases, in that order; junction bases with no gene match: 17. This CDR3 contains 17 residues.

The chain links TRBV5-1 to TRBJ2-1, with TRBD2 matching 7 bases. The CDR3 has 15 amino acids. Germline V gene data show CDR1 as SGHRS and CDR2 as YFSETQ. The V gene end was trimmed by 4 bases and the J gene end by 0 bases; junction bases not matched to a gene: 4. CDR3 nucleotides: TGCGCCAGCAGCGGCGGCGGGAGCTCCTACAATGAGCAGTTCTTC. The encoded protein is CASSGGGSSYNEQFF.

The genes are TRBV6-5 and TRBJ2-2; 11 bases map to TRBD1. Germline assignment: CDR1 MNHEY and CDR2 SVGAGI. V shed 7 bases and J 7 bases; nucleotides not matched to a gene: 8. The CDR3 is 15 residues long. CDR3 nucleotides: TGTGCCAGCAAACAGGACAGGGGGCTTGGCGGGGAGCTGTTTTTT. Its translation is CASKQDRGLGGELFF.

The CDR3 DNA is TGTGCCACCAGCTCGCAGGGGCTAGGAGGAAACACCATATATTTT. Protein: CATSSQGLGGNTIYF. The genes are TRBV15 and TRBJ1-3; D may be TRBD1 (6 bases). Germline V gene sequence: CDR1 LNHNV, CDR2 YYDKDF (reference sequence). Trimming left V 5 bases short and J 4 bases short, with 15 bases between. This CDR3 is 15 amino acids long.

The CDR3 nucleotides read TGTGCCTACCGAACCGGGACAGTTAATGAAAAACTGTTTTTT. It translates to CAYRTGTVNEKLFF. This chain connects TRBV30 to TRBJ1-4; 7 bases are shared with TRBD1. The CDR3 extends over 14 amino acids. Germline V gene data show CDR1 as GTSNPN and CDR2 as SVGIG (reference sequence). Unmatched junction bases numbered 9, after V lost 7 bases and J lost 4 bases.

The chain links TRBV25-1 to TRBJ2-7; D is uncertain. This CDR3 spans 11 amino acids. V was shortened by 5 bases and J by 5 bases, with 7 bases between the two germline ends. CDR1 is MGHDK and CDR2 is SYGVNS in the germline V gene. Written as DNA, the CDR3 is TGTGCCAGCAGTCAAGGGAACGAGCAGTACTTC. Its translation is CASSQGNEQYF.

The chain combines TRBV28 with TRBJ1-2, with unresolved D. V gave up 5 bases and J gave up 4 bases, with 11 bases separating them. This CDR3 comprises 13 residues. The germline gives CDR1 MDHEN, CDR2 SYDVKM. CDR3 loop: CASSGRRTYGYTF. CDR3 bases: TGTGCCAGCAGTGGACGGAGGACCTATGGCTACACCTTC.

CDR3 loop: CASMHWGGSRNEQFF. The CDR3 nucleotides read TGTGCCAGCATGCATTGGGGCGGGAGCAGGAATGAGCAGTTCTTC. The chain recombines TRBV7-9 with TRBJ2-1; TRBD2 aligns across 7 bases. The germline V gene encodes CDR1 SEHNR and CDR2 FQNEAQ (reference sequence). CDR3 length: 15 amino acids. V shed 7 bases and J 7 bases; nucleotides not matched to a gene: 13.

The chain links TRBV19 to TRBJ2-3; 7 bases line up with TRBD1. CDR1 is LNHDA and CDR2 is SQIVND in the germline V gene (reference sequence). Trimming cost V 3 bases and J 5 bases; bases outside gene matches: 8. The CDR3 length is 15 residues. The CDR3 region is CASSIRQGPQDTQYF. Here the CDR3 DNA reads TGTGCCAGTAGTATCAGACAGGGCCCTCAAGATACGCAGTATTTT.

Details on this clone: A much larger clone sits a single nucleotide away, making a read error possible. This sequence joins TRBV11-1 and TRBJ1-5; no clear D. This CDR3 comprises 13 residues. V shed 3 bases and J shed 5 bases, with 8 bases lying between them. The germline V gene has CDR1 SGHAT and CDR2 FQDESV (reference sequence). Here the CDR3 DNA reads TGTGCCAGCAGCTTGTCAGAGGATCAGCCCCAGCATTTT. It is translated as CASSLSEDQPQHF. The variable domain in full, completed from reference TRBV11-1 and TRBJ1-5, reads EAEVAQSPRYKITEKSQAVAFWCDPISGHATLYWYRQILGQGPELLVQFQDESVVDDSQLPKDRFSAERLKGVDSTLKIQPAELGDSAMYLCASSLSEDQPQHFGDGTRLSIL.

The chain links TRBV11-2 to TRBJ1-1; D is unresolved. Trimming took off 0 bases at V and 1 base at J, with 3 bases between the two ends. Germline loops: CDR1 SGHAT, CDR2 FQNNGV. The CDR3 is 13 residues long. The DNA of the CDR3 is TGTGCCAGCAGCTTAGACCAGAACACTGAAGCTTTCTTT. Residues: CASSLDQNTEAFF.

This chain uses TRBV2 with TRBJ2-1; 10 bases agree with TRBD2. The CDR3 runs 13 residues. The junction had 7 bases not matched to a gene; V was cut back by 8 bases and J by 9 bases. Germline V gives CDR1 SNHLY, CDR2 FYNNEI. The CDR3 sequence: CASRLASGSEQFF. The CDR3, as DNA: TGTGCCAGCCGATTGGCTAGCGGGAGTGAGCAGTTCTTC.

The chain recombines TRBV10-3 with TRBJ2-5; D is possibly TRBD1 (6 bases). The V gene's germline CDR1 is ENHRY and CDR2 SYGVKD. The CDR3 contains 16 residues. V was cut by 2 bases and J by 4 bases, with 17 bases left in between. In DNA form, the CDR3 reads TGTGCCATCAGTGAGCCGCCAGGGGATGGGGGAGAGACCCAGTACTTC. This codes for CAISEPPGDGGETQYF.

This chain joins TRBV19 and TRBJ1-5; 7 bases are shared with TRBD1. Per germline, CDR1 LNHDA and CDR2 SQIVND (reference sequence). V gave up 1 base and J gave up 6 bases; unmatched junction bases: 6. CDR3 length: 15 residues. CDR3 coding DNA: TGTGCCAGTAGTATAGGCTACAGGGGTGGTCAGCCCCAGCATTTT. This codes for CASSIGYRGGQPQHF.

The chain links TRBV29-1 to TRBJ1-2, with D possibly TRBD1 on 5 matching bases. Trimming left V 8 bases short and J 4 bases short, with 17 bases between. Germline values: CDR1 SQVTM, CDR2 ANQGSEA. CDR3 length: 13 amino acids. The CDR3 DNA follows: TGCAGCTTACAGCTAGGGGCCTTCTATGGCTACACCTTC. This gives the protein CSLQLGAFYGYTF.

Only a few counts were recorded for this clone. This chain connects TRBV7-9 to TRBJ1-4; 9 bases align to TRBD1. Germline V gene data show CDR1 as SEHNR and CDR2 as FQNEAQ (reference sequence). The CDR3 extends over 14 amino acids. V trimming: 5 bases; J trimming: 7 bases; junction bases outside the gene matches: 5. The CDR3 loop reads CASSQQGASEKLFF. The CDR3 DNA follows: TGTGCCAGCAGCCAACAGGGGGCCAGTGAAAAACTGTTTTTT.

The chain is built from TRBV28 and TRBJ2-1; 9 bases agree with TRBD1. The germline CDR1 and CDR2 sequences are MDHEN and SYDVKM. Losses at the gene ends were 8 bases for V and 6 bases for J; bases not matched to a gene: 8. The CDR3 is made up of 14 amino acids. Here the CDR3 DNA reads TGTGCCAGCGTCCGGGACAGGGCCCTCAATGAGCAGTTCTTC. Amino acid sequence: CASVRDRALNEQFF.

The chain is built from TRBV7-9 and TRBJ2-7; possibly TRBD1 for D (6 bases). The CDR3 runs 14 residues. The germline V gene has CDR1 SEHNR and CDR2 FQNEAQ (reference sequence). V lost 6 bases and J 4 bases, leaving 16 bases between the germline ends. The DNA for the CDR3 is TGTGCCAGCAGAGGCGGACAGCGCCCATACGAGCAGTACTTC. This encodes CASRGGQRPYEQYF.

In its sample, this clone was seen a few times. The CDR3 DNA reads as TGTGCCAGCAGCCTGAGGTGGGGCTCTTCGAACACCGGGGAGCTGTTTTTT. This gives the protein CASSLRWGSSNTGELFF. The chain carries TRBV14 and TRBJ2-2; D may be TRBD1 (5 bases). CDR1 and CDR2 (germline): SGHDN, FVKESK. The CDR3 has 17 residues. Trimming shortened V by 4 bases and J by 0 bases, and 15 bases separated the two germline ends.

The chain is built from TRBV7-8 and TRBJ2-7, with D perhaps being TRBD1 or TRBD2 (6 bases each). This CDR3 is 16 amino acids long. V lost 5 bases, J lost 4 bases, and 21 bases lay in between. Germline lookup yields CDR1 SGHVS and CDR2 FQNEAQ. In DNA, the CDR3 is TGTGCCAGCAGCGGGCGGAGGGCAGGGGCGAGGTACGAGCAGTACTTC. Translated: CASSGRRAGARYEQYF. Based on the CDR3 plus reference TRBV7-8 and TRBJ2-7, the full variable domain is GAGVSQSPRYKVAKRGQDVALRCDPISGHVSLFWYQQALGQGPEFLTYFQNEAQLDKSGLPSDRFFAERPEGSVSTLKIQRTQQEDSAVYLCASSGRRAGARYEQYFGPGTRLTVT.

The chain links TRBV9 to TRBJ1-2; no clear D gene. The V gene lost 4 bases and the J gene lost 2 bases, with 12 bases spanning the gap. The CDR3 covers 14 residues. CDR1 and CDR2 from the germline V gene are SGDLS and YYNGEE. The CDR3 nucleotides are TGTGCCAGCAGCAAAGCGACGGAGAACTATGGCTACACCTTC. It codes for CASSKATENYGYTF.

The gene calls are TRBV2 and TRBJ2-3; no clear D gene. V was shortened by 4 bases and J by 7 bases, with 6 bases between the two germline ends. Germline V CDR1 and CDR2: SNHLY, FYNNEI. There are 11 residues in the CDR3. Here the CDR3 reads CASSGANTQYF. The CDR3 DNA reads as TGTGCCAGCAGTGGAGCGAATACGCAGTATTTT.